Sequencing of this T cell receptor (beta chain) was carried out in a study of OX40 agonist ivuxolimab in advanced cancers. Anyone with autoimmune disease history or systemic immunosuppression was excluded. The protocol was immunoSEQ multiplex PCR, while the TCRdb copy is restricted to in-frame clones and leaves out a portion. The profile shows some 110,000 clones, over 75% of them singletons. The trim removed 6 bases at V and 1 base at J, leaving 9 bases unmatched. Germline V gene sequence: CDR1 MNHEY, CDR2 SMNVEV (reference sequence). This CDR3 comprises 18 residues. The sample consisted of CD4+ or CD8+ T cells sorted from blood, taken in a trial of the OX40 agonist ivuxolimab. The genes are TRBV27 and TRBJ2-3; 14 nucleotides agree with TRBD2. The TCR was taken from an adult with an advanced solid tumor such as melanoma, head and neck, liver or kidney cancer. CDR3 DNA: TGTGCCAGCAGCCGACCGGGACTAGCGGGGGCGGGCACAGATACGCAGTATTTT. It translates to CASSRPGLAGAGTDTQYF.